This T cell receptor (beta chain) appears in the sequencing data of a study of Graves' ophthalmopathy and Graves' hyperthyroidism. Study-level points and caveats: Detected in blood as well were most expanded thyroid clonotypes with frequency above 0.001.

Amplification of the TCR beta CDR3 regions used RNA transcripts (as template). First-round RT-PCR with HTBI primers preceded a second-round multiplex PCR. Each CDR3 protein gets one entry after TCRdb re-called the multiplex PCR reads with MiXCR. The profile shows 300,000 to 450,000 distinct CDR3 sequences, 15% to 20% of them singletons. This clonotype came up many times. Its matching antigen is unknown. Researchers classed hyperthyroidism as stable given no ophthalmopathy within 18 months of follow-up. The CDR3 is 13 residues long. Trimming stripped 3 bases from V and 3 bases from J, with 9 bases between. Germline CDR1 PRHDT, CDR2 FYEKMQ (reference sequence).

The genes are TRBV13 and TRBJ2-7; weak D call: TRBD1 (5 bases). Sequenced input: peripheral blood. The clonotype originates from an adult woman with stable Graves' hyperthyroidism. In DNA form, the CDR3 reads TGTGCCAGCAGCTTCGACAGTAGCTACGAGCAGTACTTC. Encoded protein: CASSFDSSYEQYF.